This T cell receptor beta chain was sequenced in a study of blood T cell repertoires in COVID-19. Study background: The study drew acute and convalescent COVID-19 samples from the United States, Italy and Spain. PBMCs, B-cell-depleted T cells, or T cells were the source of the cDNA or gDNA that made up the material.

In the source study's methods: Quantification of nucleated cells was approximated via reference gene primer amplification. The protocol was immunoSEQ multiplex PCR, while the TCRdb copy is restricted to in-frame clones and leaves out a portion. V and J calls and clone size are copied from that table; D and trimming were computed from the DNA. The sample includes over 70,000 clones, over 75% of them seen just once. CDR3 length: 20 amino acids. Germline CDR1 and CDR2: KGHSH and LQKENI. Deletions cut 2 bases from V and 0 bases from J, with 24 bases between. The receptor comes from a woman aged 55-70 years with acute or convalescent COVID-19. V and J are TRBV18 and TRBJ2-3; D is undetermined. Sequencing was performed on peripheral blood. Here the CDR3 reads CASSPKSSLTGGPSTDTQYF. The CDR3 coding sequence is TGTGCCAGCTCACCAAAGTCCTCCTTGACTGGCGGCCCTAGCACAGATACGCAGTATTTT.